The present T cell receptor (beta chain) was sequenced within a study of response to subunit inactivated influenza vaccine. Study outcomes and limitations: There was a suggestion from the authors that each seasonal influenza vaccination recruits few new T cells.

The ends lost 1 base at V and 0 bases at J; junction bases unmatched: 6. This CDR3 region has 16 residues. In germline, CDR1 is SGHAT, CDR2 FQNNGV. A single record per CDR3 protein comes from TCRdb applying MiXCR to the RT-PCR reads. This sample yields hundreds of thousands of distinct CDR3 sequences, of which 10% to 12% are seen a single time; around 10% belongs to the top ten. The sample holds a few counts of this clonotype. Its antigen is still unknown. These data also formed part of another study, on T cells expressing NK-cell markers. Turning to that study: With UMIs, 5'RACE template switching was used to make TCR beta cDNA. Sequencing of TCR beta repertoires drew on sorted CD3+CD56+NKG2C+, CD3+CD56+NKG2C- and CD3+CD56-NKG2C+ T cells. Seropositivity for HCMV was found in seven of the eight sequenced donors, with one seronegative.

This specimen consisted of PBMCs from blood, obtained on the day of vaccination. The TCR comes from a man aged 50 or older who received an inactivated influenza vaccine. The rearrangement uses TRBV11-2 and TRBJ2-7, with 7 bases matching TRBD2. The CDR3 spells CASSLVLAVTSYEQYF. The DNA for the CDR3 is TGTGCCAGCAGCTTAGTTCTAGCGGTGACCTCCTACGAGCAGTACTTC.